Shown below are 20 T cell receptor beta chains from a single sample sequenced in a study of cytomegalovirus exposure and HLA in healthy donors. With 60 Vbeta and 13 Jbeta primers, the PCR was carried out. TCRdb's table, derived via immunoSEQ multiplex PCR, lists solely in-frame clones and lacks some. The sample yields around 150,000 clones, roughly 73% seen once. The sequenced sample consisted of PBMCs. The receptors originated from a male donor in good health and CMV-seronegative.

This rearrangement joins TRBV30 to TRBJ2-7, with TRBD1 matching over 9 bases. Trimming took 3 bases from V and 9 from J; bases not matched to a gene: 12. From germline, CDR1 is GTSNPN and CDR2 SVGIG (reference sequence). The length of the CDR3 is 14 residues. The CDR3 is CAWSHGTGYSGQYF. In DNA form, the CDR3 reads TGTGCCTGGAGCCATGGGACAGGGTATTCAGGGCAGTACTTC.

V is TRBV11-2 and J is TRBJ2-3, with 8 bases lining up with TRBD2. The junction had 4 bases not matched to a gene; V was cut back by 5 bases and J by 3 bases. The CDR3 consists of 14 residues. The germline V gene has CDR1 SGHAT and CDR2 FQNNGV. In DNA, the CDR3 is TGTGCCAGCAGCCCGGGAGGGGGGACAGATACGCAGTATTTT. Amino acids: CASSPGGGTDTQYF.

The V call is TRBV5-1, the J call TRBJ1-2, with D possibly being TRBD1 (5 bases). V was shortened by 4 bases and J by 2 bases, with 12 bases between the two germline ends. There are 14 residues in the CDR3. CDR1 and CDR2 (germline): SGHRS, YFSETQ. The CDR3 spells CASSPPGGNYGYTF. The CDR3 DNA reads as TGCGCCAGCAGCCCCCCGGGGGGGAACTATGGCTACACCTTC.

The chain recombines TRBV7-2 with TRBJ2-5; 13 nucleotides align to TRBD2. CDR1 and CDR2 from the germline V gene are SGHTA and FQGNSA. V trimming: 3 bases; J trimming: 5 bases; junction bases outside the gene matches: 9. The CDR3 contains 17 residues. CDR3 region: CASSLSLAGGARETQYF. The CDR3 nucleotides read TGTGCCAGCAGCTTGTCACTAGCGGGGGGGGCCCGGGAGACCCAGTACTTC. Drawing the rest from reference TRBV7-2 and TRBJ2-5, the complete variable domain is GAGVSQSPSNKVTEKGKDVELRCDPISGHTALYWYRQSLGQGLEFLIYFQGNSAPDKSGLPSDRFSAERTGGSVSTLTIQRTQQEDSAVYLCASSLSLAGGARETQYFGPGTRLLVL.

There are many counts of this clone. This sequence joins TRBV6-6 and TRBJ1-4, with 9 positions matching TRBD1. Losses at the gene ends were 4 bases for V and 8 bases for J; bases not matched to a gene: 5. Germline CDR1 is MNHNY and CDR2 is SVGAGI (reference sequence). CDR3 length: 14 residues. CDR3 loop: CASSLGQGGEKLFF. The CDR3 DNA reads TGTGCCAGCAGTTTGGGACAGGGAGGAGAAAAACTGTTTTTT.

This chain uses TRBV27 with TRBJ1-6; no clear D. The CDR3 length is 18 residues. Germline assignment: CDR1 MNHEY and CDR2 SMNVEV (reference sequence). Trimming left V 11 bases short and J 0 bases short, with 23 bases between. In DNA form, the CDR3 reads TGTGCCGCTCCCGGGTCCGAGAGTTGTGGCTCCTATAATTCACCCCTCCACTTT. Translation gives CAAPGSESCGSYNSPLHF.

The V call is TRBV30, the J call TRBJ1-1; 8 nucleotides agree with TRBD1. CDR3 length equals 13 residues. The V gene's germline CDR1 is GTSNPN and CDR2 SVGIG (reference sequence). With 5 bases clipped from V and 0 bases from J, the junction kept 2 bases outside the gene matches. The CDR3: CAWAGQVNTEAFF. In DNA form, the CDR3 reads TGTGCCTGGGCGGGACAGGTGAACACTGAAGCTTTCTTT.

V usage is TRBV7-2 and J usage is TRBJ1-2, with D perhaps matching TRBD1 (6 bases). Germline CDR1 and CDR2: SGHTA and FQGNSA. Trimming stripped 6 bases from V and 4 bases from J, with 15 bases between. This CDR3 is 14 amino acids long. CDR3 sequence reads: CASSPVGGAYGYTF. The DNA of the CDR3 is TGTGCCAGCAGTCCTGTTGGGGGCGCCTATGGCTACACCTTC.

The chain carries TRBV13 and TRBJ2-2, with TRBD2 matching 11 bases. There are 16 residues in the CDR3. Germline V gene data show CDR1 as PRHDT and CDR2 as FYEKMQ (reference sequence). The V segment lost 5 bases and the J segment 6 bases; nucleotides outside the gene matches: 8. The CDR3 loop is CASSELAGDAAGELFF. The CDR3 DNA sequence: TGTGCCAGCAGCGAACTAGCGGGGGATGCGGCCGGGGAGCTGTTTTTT.

The chain is built from TRBV6-4 and TRBJ1-5; D is ambiguous. The length of the CDR3 is 15 residues. The V gene lost 3 bases and the J gene lost 2 bases, with 11 bases spanning the gap. In germline, CDR1 is MRHNA, CDR2 SNTAGT. As DNA, the CDR3 is TGTGCCAGCAGTGAAGTAAGAGTGGGCAATCAGCCCCAGCATTTT. Protein product: CASSEVRVGNQPQHF.

The chain joins TRBV13 to TRBJ1-2; D might be TRBD1 (5 bases). CDR1 PRHDT and CDR2 FYEKMQ come from the germline V gene (reference sequence). The CDR3 length is 17 residues. V was cut by 3 bases and J by 0 bases, with 17 bases left in between. The CDR3 loop is CASSFRGWGRANYGYTF. The CDR3, as DNA: TGTGCCAGCAGCTTTAGGGGTTGGGGCAGAGCTAACTATGGCTACACCTTC.

The chain uses TRBV2 and TRBJ2-3, with 8 bases aligning to TRBD2. Germline V gene sequence: CDR1 SNHLY, CDR2 FYNNEI. J was trimmed by 1 base and V by 1 base; bases with no gene match: 4. CDR3 length equals 16 residues. DNA of the CDR3: TGTGCCAGCAGTGAAGATTGGCGGGGGGGCACAGATACGCAGTATTTT. Translating it yields CASSEDWRGGTDTQYF. Full variable domain (missing parts from reference TRBV2 and TRBJ2-3): EPEVTQTPSHQVTQMGQEVILRCVPISNHLYFYWYRQILGQKVEFLVSFYNNEISEKSEIFDDQFSVERPDGSNFTLKIRSTKLEDSAMYFCASSEDWRGGTDTQYFGPGTRLTVL.

The V and J genes are TRBV10-3 and TRBJ2-3, with 10 bases lining up with TRBD2. J was trimmed by 0 bases and V by 0 bases; bases with no gene match: 6. Germline V gene lookup returns CDR1 ENHRY and CDR2 SYGVKD. The CDR3 sequence is 18 residues long. The CDR3 DNA is TGTGCCATCAGTGAGTCCGGGGCTAGCGGGGGAAGCACAGATACGCAGTATTTT. Translated: CAISESGASGGSTDTQYF.

This clone was observed a single time. This sequence joins TRBV30 and TRBJ1-6; TRBD1 might be the D (5 bases). Trimming removed 4 bases from V and 10 bases from J, with 11 bases in between. Germline V CDR1 and CDR2: GTSNPN, SVGIG (reference sequence). The CDR3 is 12 amino acids. CDR3 protein: CAWTWGGSPLHF. CDR3 nucleotide sequence: TGTGCCTGGACCTGGGGCGGATCACCCCTCCACTTT.

As regards this clone: Given the absence of the conserved phenylalanine or tryptophan at the CDR3 end, a read error is likely. The chain is built from TRBV10-3 and TRBJ2-3; 10 nucleotides agree with TRBD2. The V gene's germline CDR1 is ENHRY and CDR2 SYGVKD. Germline trimming cut 2 bases from V and 3 bases from J; bases unmatched to any gene: 2. This CDR3 has 15 residues. The CDR3 nucleotides are TGTGCCATCAGTGAGGAGCGGGGGGGGACAGATACGCAGTATCTT. This codes for CAISEERGGTDTQYL.

At least ten counts were recorded for this clone. The chain couples TRBV5-5 to TRBJ2-7; D is possibly TRBD1 (5 bases). Deletions cut 4 bases from V and 3 bases from J, with 14 bases between. The CDR3 loop spans 14 amino acids. Germline V gene sequence: CDR1 SGHKS, CDR2 YYEKEE (reference sequence). CDR3: CASSPGWQGYEQYF. The DNA for the CDR3 is TGTGCCAGCAGCCCCGGATGGCAGGGCTACGAGCAGTACTTC.

This rearrangement joins TRBV7-8 to TRBJ2-5; a possible D gene is TRBD1 (6 bases). Germline V gene sequence: CDR1 SGHVS, CDR2 FQNEAQ. Trimming cost V 3 bases and J 1 base, with 9 bases left between them. The CDR3 is 14 residues long. This chain's CDR3 is CASSFRTVQETQYF. CDR3 DNA sequence: TGTGCCAGCAGCTTCCGGACAGTCCAAGAGACCCAGTACTTC.

The J gene is TRBJ1-2, the V gene TRBV5-4; D gene unclear. The CDR3 spans 13 residues. CDR1 is SGHNT and CDR2 is YYREEE in the germline V gene (reference sequence). The V end was cut by 5 bases, the J end by 5 bases, with 13 bases between. The CDR3 DNA reads TGTGCCAGCAGTTTTTCAGGCTCGTATGGCTACACCTTC. Amino acid sequence: CASSFSGSYGYTF.

The V gene is TRBV25-1, the J gene TRBJ2-7; D remains unclear. In germline, CDR1 is MGHDK, CDR2 SYGVNS. This CDR3 comprises 11 residues. V was cut by 4 bases and J by 7 bases, with 8 bases left in between. This CDR3 is CASSALREQYF. The CDR3 nucleotides read TGTGCCAGCAGTGCCTTGAGGGAGCAGTACTTC.

V is TRBV11-2 and J is TRBJ1-1, with a possible D match to TRBD1 (5 bases). The germline V gene has CDR1 SGHAT and CDR2 FQNNGV. V lost 5 bases and J lost 11, with 15 bases in between. The CDR3 loop spans 12 amino acids. CDR3 DNA sequence: TGTGCCAGCAGCAACAGGCAAGAAAGGGCTTTCTTT. Its translation is CASSNRQERAFF.